The clone carrying this T cell receptor beta chain was recorded a few times. V gave up 5 bases and J gave up 9 bases, with 12 bases separating them. The CDR3 loop spans 12 amino acids. Per the germline V gene, CDR1 is SGHKS and CDR2 is YYEKEE (reference sequence). This sample was taken from a study of cytotoxic CD8 clonotypes in ibrutinib-treated CLL. Study summary: Over 9 relapsed/refractory, roughly 15 treatment-naive; 17 IGHV unmutated. Some 24 partial and 2 complete responses; at median 68 months, 14 remitted, roughly 12 progressed.

Deep sequencing aimed at 1 in 200,000 to 1 in 1 million T cells' resolution. Using immunoSEQ multiplex PCR, the repertoire was profiled, and TCRdb retains in-frame clones only, with some absent. The table has 35,000 to 50,000 clones, around 70% seen once. The receptor was isolated from a human donor with chronic lymphocytic leukemia. V gene TRBV5-5 combines with J gene TRBJ2-4, with D possibly being TRBD1 (5 bases). Here the sequenced sample was PBMCs, taken at disease progression, from a patient treated with ibrutinib. CDR3 sequence: CASSLTESIQYF. CDR3 in DNA: TGTGCCAGCAGTCTGACAGAGTCCATTCAGTACTTC.